A single sample gave rise to the 10 T cell receptor beta chains below, sequenced in a study of cytomegalovirus exposure and HLA in healthy donors. Libraries were prepared by immunoSEQ multiplex PCR; TCRdb keeps only in-frame clonotypes and omits some of them. The sample carries approximately 41,000 clones, about 93% recorded once. The sequencing input was PBMCs. These receptor sequences come from a man younger than 35 in good health and CMV-seronegative.

This clone showed up just once. The V and J genes are TRBV5-1 and TRBJ1-1, with D perhaps TRBD1 (6 bases). Per germline, CDR1 SGHRS and CDR2 YFSETQ. This CDR3 spans 13 amino acids. V lost 1 base and J lost 6, with 10 bases in between. In DNA form, the CDR3 reads TGCGCCAGCAGCTTGCAGGGGTTGCCTGAAGCTTTCTTT. Its translation: CASSLQGLPEAFF.

This chain joins TRBV9 and TRBJ2-1, with 13 nucleotides matching TRBD2. The germline gives CDR1 SGDLS, CDR2 YYNGEE. This CDR3 region has 14 residues. J was trimmed by 8 bases and V by 3 bases; bases with no gene match: 2. DNA for the CDR3: TGTGCCAGCAGCGATGGACTAGCGGGAGATGAGCAGTTCTTC. Amino acids: CASSDGLAGDEQFF.

The chain recombines TRBV15 with TRBJ1-5; 10 nucleotides match TRBD1. CDR1 is LNHNV and CDR2 is YYDKDF in the germline V gene (reference sequence). The V gene end was trimmed by 4 bases and the J gene end by 0 bases; junction bases not matched to a gene: 6. This CDR3 has 17 residues. The DNA for the CDR3 is TGTGCCACCAGCAAGGACAGGGGGTGGGGTAGCAATCAGCCCCAGCATTTT. Translation gives CATSKDRGWGSNQPQHF.

This clone was seen a handful of times. The gene calls are TRBV28 and TRBJ2-1; TRBD2 might be the D (5 bases). Trimming pared 6 bases from V and 10 bases from J, leaving 22 bases between. This CDR3 has 15 amino acids. The germline V gene has CDR1 MDHEN and CDR2 SYDVKM. The CDR3 bases are TGTGCCAGCAGCCCCCGGAGGTTTGGCCTTGGCGAGCAGTTCTTC. Translation gives CASSPRRFGLGEQFF.

This clone was detected a few times. This chain joins TRBV9 and TRBJ2-1; 8 nucleotides line up with TRBD2. The CDR3 sequence is 15 residues long. Per germline, CDR1 SGDLS and CDR2 YYNGEE. J gave up 5 bases and V 3 bases, and 7 bases lay outside the gene matches. The chain's CDR3 is CASSATGTRHNEQFF. In DNA form, the CDR3 reads TGTGCCAGCAGCGCCACCGGGACTAGACACAATGAGCAGTTCTTC.

This chain connects TRBV6-5 to TRBJ2-1, with TRBD1 matching over 7 bases. V lost 6 bases, J lost 8 bases, and 7 bases stayed unmatched. Germline assignment: CDR1 MNHEY and CDR2 SVGAGI. This CDR3 spans 13 amino acids. The CDR3, as DNA: TGTGCCAGCAGAACCACAGGGGTGGATGAGCAGTTCTTC. It specifies CASRTTGVDEQFF.

V usage is TRBV7-3 and J usage is TRBJ2-4, with a weak D call TRBD2 (7 bases). CDR1 SGHTA and CDR2 FQGTGA come from the germline V gene. The CDR3 has 16 residues. With 5 bases removed from V and 6 bases from J, the gap between germline ends came to 20 bases. The CDR3 DNA follows: TGTGCCAGCAGCCCATCTGGGGGGGGGCAGGGAAACATTCAGTACTTC. Translated, it gives CASSPSGGGQGNIQYF.

This chain joins TRBV5-1 and TRBJ2-1; 8 bases agree with TRBD2. There are 17 residues in the CDR3. Looked up from germline, CDR1 is SGHRS and CDR2 is YFSETQ. V dropped 0 bases and J dropped 5; count of bases not matched to a gene: 10. As DNA, the CDR3 is TGCGCCAGCAGCTTGGAGCTGAGCGGGAGATGGGACAATGAGCAGTTCTTC. The encoded protein is CASSLELSGRWDNEQFF.

This sequence joins TRBV4-2 and TRBJ2-3, with D perhaps TRBD2 (5 bases). Trimming stripped 0 bases from V and 6 bases from J, with 16 bases between. This CDR3 region has 16 residues. The germline CDR1 and CDR2 sequences are LGHNA and YNFKEQ. This CDR3 is CASSQESRVASDTQYF. CDR3 coding DNA: TGTGCCAGCAGCCAAGAGTCGAGGGTAGCTTCGGATACGCAGTATTTT.

The count of this clone is one. This sequence joins TRBV5-1 and TRBJ2-7; 11 nucleotides agree with TRBD2. The ends lost 0 bases at V and 2 bases at J; junction bases unmatched: 1. Looked up from germline, CDR1 is SGHRS and CDR2 is YFSETQ. This CDR3 has 15 residues. CDR3 DNA sequence: TGCGCCAGCAGCTTGGGACTAGCGGGAACCTACGAGCAGTACTTC. Translation: CASSLGLAGTYEQYF.